This TCR beta chain was documented in a study of shared clonotypes between healthy human individuals. Study conclusions and caveats: An effect of sequencing depth on clonotype sharing among donors was expected.

This clone was found a few times. Its antigen is still unknown. Assay: immunoSEQ multiplex PCR; the TCRdb copy retains only in-frame clones and omits some. This sample has about half a million clones, with almost 80% found just once. V was clipped by 6 bases and J by 2 bases; unmatched bases: 9. This CDR3 contains 14 residues. CDR1 is SQVTM and CDR2 is ANQGSEA in the germline V gene. V is TRBV29-1 and J is TRBJ1-2, with TRBD1 matching 7 bases. Sequencing used PBMCs. This receptor was identified in a woman in her forties in good health. Some clones in this sample may be carry-over from other donors' samples. The DNA for the CDR3 is TGCAGCGTCAACCCCTCGGACAGGAACTATGGCTACACCTTC. It is translated as CSVNPSDRNYGYTF.